Included here is one T cell receptor (beta chain) sequence, with context. The CDR3 sequence is 20 residues long. Vbeta (60) and Jbeta (13) primers were used in the PCR. Sequenced by immunoSEQ multiplex PCR; TCRdb stores in-frame clones only, minus some. The table shows more than 90,000 clones, with about four fifths occurring only once. This specimen comes from a study of cytomegalovirus exposure and HLA in healthy donors. The chain couples TRBV12-2 to TRBJ2-3; the table's D call, TRBD2, has no DNA check behind it. TRBV12-2 is assigned pseudogene status. Specimen: PBMCs. The receptor's source is a woman aged 70-85 years in good health and CMV-seropositive. The CDR3 is CASRLPGTSGTSRDLDTQYF. DNA of the CDR3: TGTGCAAGTCGCTTACCCGGGACTAGCGGGACCTCTCGGGATCTGGATACGCAGTATTTT.